This paragraph covers one TCR beta chain sequence. Sequenced by immunoSEQ multiplex PCR; TCRdb stores in-frame clones only, minus some. The sample shows over 50,000 clones, 88% of them seen only once. The CDR3 contains 14 residues. Deletions cut 6 bases from V and 2 bases from J, with 12 bases between. Germline V gene sequence: CDR1 MNHNS, CDR2 SASEGT. The data originate from a study of T cell changes during pregnancy in multiple sclerosis. This TCR derives from a female donor with multiple sclerosis, enrolled in a pregnancy study. The rearrangement links TRBV6-1 to TRBJ2-3; D possibly corresponds to TRBD1 (5 bases). The sequences come from CD4+ T cells from peripheral blood mononuclear cells, collected in the third trimester of pregnancy. The CDR3 loop is CASRSVTATDTQYF. As DNA, the CDR3 is TGTGCCAGCAGATCAGTGACAGCCACAGATACGCAGTATTTT.